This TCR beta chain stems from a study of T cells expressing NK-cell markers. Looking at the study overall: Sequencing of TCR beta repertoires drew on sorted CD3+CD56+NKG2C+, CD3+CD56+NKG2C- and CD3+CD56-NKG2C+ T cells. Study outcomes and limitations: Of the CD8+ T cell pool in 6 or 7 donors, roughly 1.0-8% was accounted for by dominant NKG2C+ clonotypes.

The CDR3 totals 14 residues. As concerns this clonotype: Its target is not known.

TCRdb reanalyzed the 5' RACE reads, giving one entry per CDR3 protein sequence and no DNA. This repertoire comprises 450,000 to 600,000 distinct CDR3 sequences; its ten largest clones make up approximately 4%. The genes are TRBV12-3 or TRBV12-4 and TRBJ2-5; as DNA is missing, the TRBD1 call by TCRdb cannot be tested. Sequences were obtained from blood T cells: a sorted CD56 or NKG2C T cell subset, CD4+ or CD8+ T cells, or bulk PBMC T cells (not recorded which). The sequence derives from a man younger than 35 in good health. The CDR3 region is CASSSNRDVETQYF.